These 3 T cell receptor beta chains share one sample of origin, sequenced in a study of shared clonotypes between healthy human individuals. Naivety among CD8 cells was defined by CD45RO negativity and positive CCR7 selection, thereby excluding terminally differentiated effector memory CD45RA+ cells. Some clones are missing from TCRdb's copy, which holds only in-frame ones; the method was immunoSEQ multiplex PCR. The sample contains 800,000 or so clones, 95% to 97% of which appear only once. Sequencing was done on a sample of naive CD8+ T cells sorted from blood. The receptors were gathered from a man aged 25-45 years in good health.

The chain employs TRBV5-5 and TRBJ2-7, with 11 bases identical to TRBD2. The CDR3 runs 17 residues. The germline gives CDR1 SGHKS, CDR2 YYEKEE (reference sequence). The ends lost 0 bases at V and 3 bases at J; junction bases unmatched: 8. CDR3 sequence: CASSLDTSGRYIYEQYF. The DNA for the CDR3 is TGTGCCAGCAGCTTGGATACTAGCGGGAGATACATCTACGAGCAGTACTTC.

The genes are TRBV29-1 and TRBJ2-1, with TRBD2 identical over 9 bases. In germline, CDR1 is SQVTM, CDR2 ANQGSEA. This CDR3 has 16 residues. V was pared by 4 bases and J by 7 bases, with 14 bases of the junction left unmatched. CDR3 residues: CSVVFELAGGPNEQFF. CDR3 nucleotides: TGCAGCGTTGTTTTTGAGTTGGCGGGAGGGCCTAATGAGCAGTTCTTC.

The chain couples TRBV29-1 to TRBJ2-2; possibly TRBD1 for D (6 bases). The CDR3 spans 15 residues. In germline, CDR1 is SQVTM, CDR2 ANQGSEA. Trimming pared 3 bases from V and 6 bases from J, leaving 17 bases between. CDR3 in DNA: TGCAGCGTTGATACTTTAACAGGGAGACCCGGGGAGCTGTTTTTT. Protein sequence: CSVDTLTGRPGELFF.